The 4 T cell receptor beta chains given below trace back to one sample, sequenced in a study of cytomegalovirus exposure and HLA in healthy donors. PCR used 60 Vbeta primers and 13 Jbeta primers. The data were produced by immunoSEQ multiplex PCR, yet TCRdb's version contains in-frame clones alone and is incomplete. The data contain approximately 190,000 clones, about two thirds of them seen just once; the ten biggest clones take up about 3%. Sequences were obtained from PBMCs. These receptors were taken from a man aged 40-50 years in good health and CMV-seropositive.

This clone was detected only once. The chain carries TRBV6-1 and TRBJ1-2, with D tentatively TRBD1 (5 bases). Germline V gene sequence: CDR1 MNHNS, CDR2 SASEGT. The V end lost 8 bases, the J end lost 7 bases, and 20 bases lay between the germline ends. There are 14 residues in the CDR3. The CDR3 sequence: CASGGGEGFGGYTF. The CDR3, as DNA: TGTGCCAGCGGGGGGGGAGAGGGCTTCGGTGGCTACACCTTC.

The J gene is TRBJ1-5, the V gene TRBV29-1; tentative D call: TRBD1 (6 bases). Germline V lookup: CDR1 SQVTM, CDR2 ANQGSEA. Trimming left V 4 bases short and J 5 bases short, with 12 bases between. The CDR3 sequence is 13 residues long. The DNA for the CDR3 is TGCAGCGTTGCCTGGGGGCGAGATCAGCCCCAGCATTTT. Protein sequence: CSVAWGRDQPQHF.

The gene calls are TRBV10-1 and TRBJ2-3; the match to TRBD2 covers 7 bases. This CDR3 region has 17 residues. Germline-derived CDR1 and CDR2 are WNHNN and SYGVQD (reference sequence). Trimming at V came to 8 bases and at J to 5 bases, leaving 19 bases not matched to a gene. The CDR3 sequence is CASSECLLAAEGDTQYF. The CDR3 coding sequence is TGCGCCAGCTCCGAGTGCCTTCTAGCGGCGGAGGGAGATACGCAGTATTTT.

This chain links TRBV5-1 with TRBJ2-3; 9 positions match TRBD1. The V segment lost 3 bases and the J segment 3 bases; nucleotides outside the gene matches: 5. CDR1 SGHRS and CDR2 YFSETQ come from the germline V gene. CDR3 length: 15 residues. In nucleotides, the CDR3 is TGCGCCAGCAGCTCCGGGACAGGGAGTACAGATACGCAGTATTTT. Protein product: CASSSGTGSTDTQYF.